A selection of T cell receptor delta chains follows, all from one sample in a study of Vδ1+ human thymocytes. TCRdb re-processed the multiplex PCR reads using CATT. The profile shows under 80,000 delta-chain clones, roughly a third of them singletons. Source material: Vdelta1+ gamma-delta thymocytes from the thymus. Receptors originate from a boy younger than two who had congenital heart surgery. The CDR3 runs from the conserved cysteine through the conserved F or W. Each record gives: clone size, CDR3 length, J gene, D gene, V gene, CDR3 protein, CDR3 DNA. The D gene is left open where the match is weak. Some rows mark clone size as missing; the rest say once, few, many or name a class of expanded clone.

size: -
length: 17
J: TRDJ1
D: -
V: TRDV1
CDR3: CALGEPSHWGATDKLIF
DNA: TGTGCTCTTGGGGAACCAAGCCATTGGGGGGCCACCGATAAACTCATCTTT

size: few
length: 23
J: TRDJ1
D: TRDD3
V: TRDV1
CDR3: CALGETFAPTSNGGYFYTDKLIF
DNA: TGTGCTCTTGGGGAAACCTTCGCGCCTACGAGTAATGGGGGATACTTCTACACCGATAAACTCATCTTT

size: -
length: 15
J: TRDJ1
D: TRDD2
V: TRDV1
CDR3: CALGTSYPFTDKLIF
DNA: TGTGCTCTGGGGACTTCCTACCCTTTCACCGATAAACTCATCTTT

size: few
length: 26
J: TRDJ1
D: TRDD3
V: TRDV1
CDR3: CALGERRFLPNLLGDTPDQYTDKLIF
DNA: TGTGCTCTTGGGGAACGGAGGTTCCTACCCAACCTACTGGGGGATACGCCTGATCAGTACACCGATAAACTCATCTTT

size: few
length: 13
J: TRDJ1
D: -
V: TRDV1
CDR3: CALGLRPLSGLIF
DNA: TGTGCTCTTGGGCTACGACCGTTGTCGGGACTCATCTTT

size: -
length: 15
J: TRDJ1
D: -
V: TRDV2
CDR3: CACDTDTKNWRKPIF
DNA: TGTGCCTGTGACACCGATACCAAGAACTGGAGAAAACCCATCTTT

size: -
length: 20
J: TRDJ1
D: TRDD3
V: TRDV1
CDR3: CALGEFYDPGGYAMGVELIF
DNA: TGTGCTCTTGGGGAATTCTACGATCCTGGGGGATACGCTATGGGTGTGGAACTCATCTTT

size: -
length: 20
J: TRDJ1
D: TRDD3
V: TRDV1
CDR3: CALGEQEGWGTPGGTDKLIF
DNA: TGTGCTCTTGGGGAACAAGAGGGTTGGGGGACCCCCGGGGGCACCGATAAACTCATCTTT

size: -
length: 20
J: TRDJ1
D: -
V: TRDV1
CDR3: CALGVPAWLGVGARPGKLIF
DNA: TGTGCTCTTGGGGTCCCCGCTTGGCTTGGGGTGGGGGCCCGCCCTGGTAAACTCATCTTT

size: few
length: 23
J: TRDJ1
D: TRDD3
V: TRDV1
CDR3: CALGEYPTAFRGWGILGTDKLIF
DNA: TGTGCTCTTGGGGAATACCCGACGGCCTTCCGGGGCTGGGGGATACTGGGCACCGATAAACTCATCTTT

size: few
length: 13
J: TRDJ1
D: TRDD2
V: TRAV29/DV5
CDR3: CAASSYPPNELIF
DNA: TGTGCAGCGAGTTCCTACCCCCCGAATGAACTCATCTTT

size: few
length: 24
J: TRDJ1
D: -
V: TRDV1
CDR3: CALGELRPFLAYRVGAPYTDKLIF
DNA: TGTGCTCTTGGGGAACTCCGACCCTTCCTCGCATATCGAGTGGGGGCCCCGTACACCGATAAACTCATCTTT

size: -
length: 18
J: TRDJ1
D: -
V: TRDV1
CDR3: CALGDTRGPPRDTDKLIF
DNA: TGTGCTCTTGGGGATACGAGGGGTCCACCCCGAGACACCGATAAACTCATCTTT

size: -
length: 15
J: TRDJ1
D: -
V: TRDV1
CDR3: CALGELGVNTDKLIF
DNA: TGTGCTCTTGGGGAACTTGGAGTGAACACCGATAAACTCATCTTT

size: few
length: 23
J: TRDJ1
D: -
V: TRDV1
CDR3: CALGELPHSSECWCAEYTDKLIF
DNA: TGTGCTCTTGGGGAACTCCCTCACTCGTCTGAATGTTGGTGCGCCGAGTACACCGATAAACTCATCTTT

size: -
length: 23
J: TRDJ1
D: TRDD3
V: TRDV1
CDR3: CALGDPTHYWGPKAHSYTDKLIF
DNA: TGTGCTCTTGGGGACCCAACCCATTACTGGGGGCCCAAGGCCCACTCTTACACCGATAAACTCATCTTT

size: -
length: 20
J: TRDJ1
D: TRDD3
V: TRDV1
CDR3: CALGEVPNVLGVTYTDKLIF
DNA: TGTGCTCTTGGGGAAGTACCAAATGTACTGGGGGTCACGTACACCGATAAACTCATCTTT

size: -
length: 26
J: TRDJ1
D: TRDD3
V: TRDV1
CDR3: CALGDITAFLRQPSVGDISSADKLIF
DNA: TGTGCTCTTGGGGATATAACAGCTTTCCTACGTCAACCTTCGGTGGGGGATATTTCCAGTGCCGATAAACTCATCTTT

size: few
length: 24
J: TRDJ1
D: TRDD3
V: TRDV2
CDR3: CACDTVPGTATGGKFLQYTDKLIF
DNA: TGTGCCTGTGACACCGTGCCCGGGACCGCAACTGGGGGCAAATTCCTCCAATACACCGATAAACTCATCTTT

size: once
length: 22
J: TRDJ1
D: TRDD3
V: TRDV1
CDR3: CALGELSDCHVLGDSRFDKLIF
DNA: TGTGCTCTTGGGGAACTATCAGATTGCCACGTACTGGGGGATTCACGTTTCGATAAACTCATCTTC

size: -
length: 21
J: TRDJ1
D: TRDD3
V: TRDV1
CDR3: CALGEPFPKPVLGDIWSKLIF
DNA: TGTGCTCTTGGGGAACCCTTTCCTAAGCCTGTACTGGGGGATATATGGAGTAAACTCATCTTT

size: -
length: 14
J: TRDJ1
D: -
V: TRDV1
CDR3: CALGERNLPGVLIF
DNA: TGTGCTCTTGGGGAACGAAATCTTCCTGGGGTACTCATCTTT

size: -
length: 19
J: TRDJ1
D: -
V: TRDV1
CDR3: CALGGNLQPLCIHPPKLIF
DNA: TGTGCTCTTGGGGGAAACCTTCAGCCCCTATGCATACATCCTCCTAAACTCATCTTT

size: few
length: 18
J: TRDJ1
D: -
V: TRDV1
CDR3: CALAASGDTFPGADKLIF
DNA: TGTGCTCTTGCGGCATCTGGGGACACCTTCCCTGGCGCCGATAAACTCATCTTT

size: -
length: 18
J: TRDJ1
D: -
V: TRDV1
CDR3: CALGELARVPKQGDKLIF
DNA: TGTGCTCTTGGGGAACTAGCTCGGGTTCCTAAGCAGGGGGATAAACTCATCTTT

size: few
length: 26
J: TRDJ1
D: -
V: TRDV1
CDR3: CALGELGPLTAPTHGDPLGNTDKLIF
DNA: TGTGCTCTTGGGGAACTGGGTCCCCTCACAGCTCCTACTCATGGGGATCCCCTCGGTAACACCGATAAACTCATCTTT

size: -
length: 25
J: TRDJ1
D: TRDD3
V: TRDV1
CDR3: CALGDYPSPQVVSYWGMAYTDKLIF
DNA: TGTGCTCTTGGGGACTACCCTTCCCCGCAGGTCGTTTCGTACTGGGGGATGGCGTACACCGATAAACTCATCTTT

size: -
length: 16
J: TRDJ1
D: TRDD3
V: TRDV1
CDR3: CALSQYWGMLSDKLIF
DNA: TGTGCTCTTTCTCAATACTGGGGGATGCTCTCCGATAAACTCATCTTT

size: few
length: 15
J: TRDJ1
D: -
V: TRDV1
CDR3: CALGPRRGYTDKLIF
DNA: TGTGCTCTTGGGCCGAGACGGGGGTACACCGATAAACTCATCTTT

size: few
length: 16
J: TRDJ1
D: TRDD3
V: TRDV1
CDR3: CALGELPLRWGNKLIF
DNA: TGTGCTCTTGGGGAACTACCACTACGTTGGGGGAATAAACTCATCTTT

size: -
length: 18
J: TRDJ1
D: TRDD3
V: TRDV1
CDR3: CALGEPPWGTQYTDKLIF
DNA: TGTGCTCTTGGGGAACCCCCCTGGGGGACTCAGTACACCGATAAACTCATCTTT

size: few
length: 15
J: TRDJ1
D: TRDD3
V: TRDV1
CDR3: CALLWGTPYTDKLIF
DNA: TGTGCTCTACTCTGGGGGACTCCGTACACCGATAAACTCATCTTT

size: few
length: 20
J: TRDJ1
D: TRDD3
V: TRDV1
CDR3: CALGEHDSHWGIRWADKLIF
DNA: TGTGCTCTTGGGGAACACGATAGCCACTGGGGGATACGCTGGGCCGATAAACTCATCTTT

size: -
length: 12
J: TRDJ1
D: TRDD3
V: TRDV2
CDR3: CATALGVYKLIF
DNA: TGTGCCACCGCTCTGGGGGTCTACAAACTCATCTTT

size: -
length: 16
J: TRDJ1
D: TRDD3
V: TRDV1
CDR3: CALGQVLGERFDKLIF
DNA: TGTGCTCTTGGGCAAGTCCTGGGGGAGCGGTTCGATAAACTCATCTTT

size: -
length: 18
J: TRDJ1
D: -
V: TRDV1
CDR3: CALGELRRNSYRNHKLIF
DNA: TGTGCTCTTGGGGAACTACGTAGGAATTCGTACCGAAATCATAAACTCATCTTT

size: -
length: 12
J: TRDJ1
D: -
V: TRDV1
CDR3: CALGELRTKLIF
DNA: TGTGCTCTTGGGGAACTTAGGACCAAACTCATCTTT

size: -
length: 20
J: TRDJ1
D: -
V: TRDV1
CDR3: CALGERRLPPYWGYTDKLIF
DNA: TGTGCTCTTGGGGAACGTCGCCTTCCCCCGTACTGGGGATACACCGATAAACTCATCTTT

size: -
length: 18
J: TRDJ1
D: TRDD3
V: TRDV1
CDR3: CALGNITVLGDTGDKLIF
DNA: TGTGCTCTTGGGAACATTACGGTGCTGGGGGATACTGGAGATAAACTCATCTTT

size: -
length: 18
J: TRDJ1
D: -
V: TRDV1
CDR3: CALGDPLCGGEGTDKLIF
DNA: TGTGCTCTTGGGGACCCCCTATGTGGGGGCGAAGGGACCGATAAACTCATCTTT

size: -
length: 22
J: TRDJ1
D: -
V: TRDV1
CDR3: CALGELAFLPVLGGVGRDKLIF
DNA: TGTGCTCTTGGGGAATTGGCCTTCCTCCCCGTACTGGGCGGGGTAGGCCGCGATAAACTCATCTTT

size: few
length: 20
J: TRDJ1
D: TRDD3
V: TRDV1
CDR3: CALGDDQCYFPCTGGLKLIF
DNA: TGTGCTCTTGGGGACGACCAATGTTATTTCCCCTGTACTGGGGGACTTAAACTCATCTTT

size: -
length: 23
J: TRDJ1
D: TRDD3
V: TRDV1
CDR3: CALGEKGILPSSLLGDNADKLIF
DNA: TGTGCTCTTGGGGAAAAAGGCATTCTTCCGAGTTCCTTACTGGGGGATAACGCCGATAAACTCATCTTT

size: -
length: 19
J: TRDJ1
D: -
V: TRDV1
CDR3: CALGELNGVLSQYTDKLIF
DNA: TGTGCTCTTGGGGAACTCAACGGTGTACTCTCCCAGTACACCGATAAACTCATCTTT

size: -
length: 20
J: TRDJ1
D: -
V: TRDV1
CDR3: CALGDPLPTWWYWGTDKLIF
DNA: TGTGCTCTTGGGGATCCTCTTCCTACGTGGTGGTACTGGGGGACCGATAAACTCATCTTT

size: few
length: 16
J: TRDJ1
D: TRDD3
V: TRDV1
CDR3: CALGATVDTWTDKLIF
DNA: TGTGCTCTTGGGGCGACGGTGGATACGTGGACCGATAAACTCATCTTT

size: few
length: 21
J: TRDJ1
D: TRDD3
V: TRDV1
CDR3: CALGEHPLTGDTRRSTDKLIF
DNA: TGTGCTCTTGGGGAACACCCTCTGACTGGGGATACGCGGAGATCCACCGATAAACTCATCTTT

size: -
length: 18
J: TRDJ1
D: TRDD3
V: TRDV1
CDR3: CALGELPLWGRNTDKLIF
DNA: TGTGCTCTTGGGGAGCTTCCTCTCTGGGGGAGAAACACCGATAAACTCATCTTT

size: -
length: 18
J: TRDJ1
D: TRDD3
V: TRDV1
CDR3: CALGELFAGDTRTDKLIF
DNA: TGTGCTCTTGGGGAACTCTTTGCGGGGGATACGAGGACCGATAAACTCATCTTT

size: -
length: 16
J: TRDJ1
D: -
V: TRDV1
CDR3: CALPPRRAAPRDKLIF
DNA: TGTGCTCTTCCCCCTCGGCGGGCTGCGCCGCGGGATAAACTCATCTTT

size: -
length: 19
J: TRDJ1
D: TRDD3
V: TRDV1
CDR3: CALGDFPCWGLSDTDKLIF
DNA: TGTGCTCTTGGGGATTTTCCGTGCTGGGGGCTAAGTGACACCGATAAACTCATCTTT

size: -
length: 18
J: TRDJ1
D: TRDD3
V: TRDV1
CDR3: CALGDGPFTGGATNKLIF
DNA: TGTGCTCTTGGGGACGGCCCCTTTACTGGGGGGGCCACCAATAAACTCATCTTT

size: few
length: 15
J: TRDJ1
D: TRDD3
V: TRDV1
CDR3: CALGLPGIYTDKLIF
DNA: TGTGCTCTTGGGCTACCGGGGATATACACCGATAAACTCATCTTT

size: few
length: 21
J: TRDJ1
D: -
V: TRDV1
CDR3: CALGEPVGLRGWVRDTDKLIF
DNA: TGTGCTCTTGGGGAACCGGTAGGCCTACGGGGCTGGGTACGGGACACCGATAAACTCATCTTT